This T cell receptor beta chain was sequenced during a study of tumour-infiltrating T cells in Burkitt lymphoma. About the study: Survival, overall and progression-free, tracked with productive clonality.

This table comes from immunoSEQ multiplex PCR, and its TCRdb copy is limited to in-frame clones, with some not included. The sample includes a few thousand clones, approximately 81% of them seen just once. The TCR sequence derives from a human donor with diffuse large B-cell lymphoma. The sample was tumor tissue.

The CDR3 region is CASSAQGFEQFF. Written as DNA, the CDR3 is TGTGCCAGCAGTGCTCAGGGTTTTGAGCAGTTCTTC. J is TRBJ2-1 and V is TRBV14; D may be TRBD1 (5 bases). Between the trimmed V and J ends, which lost 6 bases and 9 bases, there was a span of 12 bases. CDR1 SGHDN and CDR2 FVKESK come from the germline V gene. CDR3 length: 12 residues.